A single sample is the source of the 14 T cell receptor beta chains below, sequenced in a study of control samples from healthy donors and cancer patients. Clones were sequenced by immunoSEQ multiplex PCR, and TCRdb holds only the in-frame ones, with some missing. The sample carries approximately 87,000 clones, around 92% recorded once. Sequencing was carried out using blood. The receptor source for this set is a man aged 45 to 65 in good health.

V is TRBV2 and J is TRBJ1-3; D possibly corresponds to TRBD1 (6 bases). The length of the CDR3 is 11 residues. Germline CDR1 reads SNHLY; CDR2 reads FYNNEI. The CDR3 region is CVQGAGNTIYF. The DNA for the CDR3 is TGTGTACAGGGAGCTGGAAACACCATATATTTT.

The J gene is TRBJ1-1, the V gene TRBV12-3 or TRBV12-4; D not certain. The germline V and J ends were trimmed by 2 bases and 7 bases, with 8 bases remaining between them. The CDR3 totals 12 residues. The CDR3 sequence is CASSLNVGEAFF. The CDR3 DNA follows: TGTGCCAGCAGTTTAAATGTAGGTGAAGCTTTCTTT.

The V call is TRBV6-5, the J call TRBJ2-3; 9 bases align to TRBD2. The J segment lost 15 bases and the V segment lost 5 bases, leaving 15 bases of the junction unmatched. The germline V gene has CDR1 MNHEY and CDR2 SVGAGI. The CDR3 extends over 14 amino acids. CDR3 protein: CASSPFLSSGEPYF. The CDR3 region has the DNA TGTGCCAGCAGTCCATTCCTCTCTAGCGGGGAGCCCTATTTT.

The gene calls are TRBV5-1 and TRBJ2-7; D is perhaps TRBD1 (6 bases). CDR1 is SGHRS and CDR2 is YFSETQ in the germline V gene. This CDR3 spans 16 amino acids. V gave up 0 bases and J gave up 5 bases, with 18 bases separating them. CDR3 nucleotide sequence: TGCGCCAGCAGCTTGGGTCGCTTACAGGGAACTCACGAGCAGTACTTC. Translation: CASSLGRLQGTHEQYF.

The chain combines TRBV27 with TRBJ1-1, with D possibly matching TRBD1 (5 bases). V was trimmed by 3 bases and J by 4 bases, leaving 9 bases between them. This CDR3 spans 13 amino acids. Germline V lookup: CDR1 MNHEY, CDR2 SMNVEV (reference sequence). The CDR3 here is CASSLGDPTEAFF. The DNA of the CDR3 is TGTGCCAGCAGTTTGGGGGATCCCACTGAAGCTTTCTTT.

The chain has TRBV11-2 and TRBJ2-2, with TRBD2 matching over 7 bases. Trimming took 2 bases from V and 3 from J; bases not matched to a gene: 6. CDR1 SGHAT and CDR2 FQNNGV come from the germline V gene. CDR3 size: 16 residues. DNA for the CDR3: TGTGCCAGCAGCTTATTGGCTAGCGGCTACACCGGGGAGCTGTTTTTT. It translates to CASSLLASGYTGELFF.

CDR3 coding DNA: TGTGCCAGCAGCTTAGAAGGAGGCGGGGACGGAGATACGCAGTATTTT. The encoded protein is CASSLEGGGDGDTQYF. This rearrangement joins TRBV7-9 to TRBJ2-3, with D possibly being TRBD2 (6 bases). Trimming cost V 1 base and J 5 bases, with 16 bases left between them. Germline V lookup: CDR1 SEHNR, CDR2 FQNEAQ (reference sequence). The CDR3 loop spans 16 amino acids.

In this sample, this clone turned up once. V gene TRBV30 combines with J gene TRBJ2-7; perhaps TRBD1 as D (6 bases). Per the germline V gene, CDR1 is GTSNPN and CDR2 is SVGIG (reference sequence). This CDR3 contains 14 residues. Trimming removed 0 bases at V and 3 bases at J, with 12 bases between. In nucleotides, the CDR3 is TGTGCCTGGAGTGTGGCAGGGGTGGGCTACGAGCAGTACTTC. Translation gives CAWSVAGVGYEQYF.

This sequence joins TRBV5-1 and TRBJ2-5, with TRBD2 identical over 14 bases. V dropped 5 bases and J dropped 4; count of bases not matched to a gene: 13. Germline CDR1 and CDR2: SGHRS and YFSETQ. The CDR3 totals 18 residues. In DNA, the CDR3 is TGCGCCAGCAGTTTCGCCCGGACTAGCGGGGGGCCGGGAGAGACCCAGTACTTC. Translating gives CASSFARTSGGPGETQYF. Full variable domain (rest looked up from reference TRBV5-1 and TRBJ2-5): KAGVTQTPRYLIKTRGQQVTLSCSPISGHRSVSWYQQTPGQGLQFLFEYFSETQRNKGNFPGRFSGRQFSNSRSEMNVSTLELGDSALYLCASSFARTSGGPGETQYFGPGTRLLVL.

Only one count was recorded for this clone. CDR3 in amino acids: CASSLMTSEWSNQPQHF. CDR3 bases: TGTGCCAGCAGTCTAATGACCTCAGAATGGAGCAATCAGCCCCAGCATTTT. V is TRBV6-2 or TRBV6-3 and J is TRBJ1-5; D gene ambiguous. The V and J ends lost 5 bases and 1 base respectively, with 18 bases between them. Germline CDR1 and CDR2: MNHEY and SVGEGT. The CDR3 sequence is 17 residues long.

The chain joins TRBV15 to TRBJ2-7; D unresolved. V dropped 0 bases and J dropped 7 bases, with 7 bases sitting between them. Germline V gives CDR1 LNHNV, CDR2 YYDKDF (reference sequence). The CDR3 length is 12 residues. In nucleotides, the CDR3 is TGTGCCACCAGCAGAGATCGAGTGGAGCAGTACTTC. It encodes CATSRDRVEQYF.

In this sample, this clone turned up a few times. The chain uses TRBV3-1 (or the pseudogene TRBV3-2) and TRBJ2-1; 15 nucleotides match TRBD2. V was pared by 4 bases and J by 10 bases, with 11 bases of the junction left unmatched. The length of the CDR3 is 17 residues. The V gene's germline CDR1 is LGHDT and CDR2 YNNKEL (reference sequence). This CDR3 is CASSPAGTSGGLWEQFF. CDR3 bases: TGTGCCAGCAGCCCAGCCGGGACTAGCGGGGGGCTCTGGGAGCAGTTCTTC.

The chain carries TRBV7-9 and TRBJ2-3, with D hard to call. From germline, CDR1 is SEHNR and CDR2 FQNEAQ (reference sequence). CDR3 length: 14 residues. V dropped 2 bases and J dropped 3 bases, with 9 bases sitting between them. The CDR3 sequence: CASSLSLVTDTQYF. The CDR3 DNA sequence: TGTGCCAGCAGCTTATCATTAGTTACAGATACGCAGTATTTT.

The chain links TRBV19 to TRBJ2-2, with D possibly TRBD1 on 6 matching bases. Germline CDR1 is LNHDA and CDR2 is SQIVND (reference sequence). The CDR3 is made up of 16 amino acids. V was trimmed by 2 bases and J by 1 base, leaving 11 bases between them. CDR3: CASSIKGRGNTGELFF. CDR3 nucleotides: TGTGCCAGTAGTATAAAGGGCAGGGGGAACACCGGGGAGCTGTTTTTT.